This entry is about one T cell receptor (beta chain). Its antigen is not identified. TCRdb re-derived calls from the RT-PCR reads in MiXCR, one entry per CDR3 protein. The table lists 560,000 or so distinct CDR3 sequences, roughly 8.2% of them singletons. The V and J ends lost 5 bases and 4 bases, in that order; junction bases with no gene match: 9. This CDR3 is 15 amino acids long. The record originates from a study of response to subunit inactivated influenza vaccine. Study conclusions and caveats: The authors proposed limited new T cell recruitment per seasonal influenza vaccination.

The V and J genes are TRBV12-3 or TRBV12-4 and TRBJ2-5; 8 bases are a match to TRBD2. The material sequenced was PBMCs from blood, taken around 25 months after vaccination. The receptor's source is a man in his fifties or sixties who received an inactivated influenza vaccine. The CDR3 DNA sequence: TGTGCCAGCAGTGGGGGACGAGCGGGAGCAGAGACCCAGTACTTC. Its protein is CASSGGRAGAETQYF.